A single sample is the source of the 9 T cell receptor beta chains below, sequenced in a study of T cells after yellow fever vaccination. TCRdb processed the 5' RACE reads anew with MiXCR; each CDR3 protein has one entry. The sample holds about 260,000 distinct CDR3 sequences, around 3.5% seen once. Sequences were derived from PBMCs, sampled 15 days after the yellow fever booster vaccination. The receptors derive from a man in his late teens or twenties who received the YFV17D yellow fever vaccine.

At least ten counts were recorded for this clonotype. The rearrangement uses TRBV9 and TRBJ2-3; possibly TRBD1 for D (5 bases). V was shortened by 4 bases and J by 4 bases, with 16 bases between the two germline ends. The CDR3 is 15 residues long. Germline V CDR1 and CDR2: SGDLS, YYNGEE. The CDR3 DNA follows: TGTGCCAGCAGCCAACACGGGTTAGGGGCAGATACGCAGTATTTT. This sequence encodes CASSQHGLGADTQYF.

This clonotype was detected ten times or more. The chain combines TRBV6-2 or TRBV6-3 with TRBJ1-1; 7 bases are shared with TRBD1. The CDR3 loop spans 18 amino acids. Germline V gives CDR1 MNHEY, CDR2 SVGEGT. V trimming: 0 bases; J trimming: 0 bases; junction bases outside the gene matches: 10. CDR3 protein: CASSYSSRGVRMNTEAFF. In nucleotides, the CDR3 is TGTGCCAGCAGTTACTCTTCCAGGGGGGTTCGAATGAACACTGAAGCTTTCTTT.

The table lists this clonotype with many counts. V usage is TRBV5-1 and J usage is TRBJ1-2; 8 bases map to TRBD1. Germline CDR1 reads SGHRS; CDR2 reads YFSETQ. This CDR3 region has 14 residues. The junction had 11 bases not matched to a gene; V was cut back by 7 bases and J by 6 bases. The CDR3 coding sequence is TGCGCCAGCTCAACTCGGACAGGGACGGATGGCTACACCTTC. This translates into CASSTRTGTDGYTF. The full variable domain, in which reference TRBV5-1 and TRBJ1-2 provide the parts outside the CDR3, is KAGVTQTPRYLIKTRGQQVTLSCSPISGHRSVSWYQQTPGQGLQFLFEYFSETQRNKGNFPGRFSGRQFSNSRSEMNVSTLELGDSALYLCASSTRTGTDGYTFGSGTRLTVV.

This clonotype was detected ten times or more. The chain links TRBV12-3 or TRBV12-4 to TRBJ2-3; the D call may be TRBD1 or TRBD2 (5 bases each). Deletions cut 7 bases from V and 0 bases from J, with 11 bases between. The CDR3 sequence is 14 residues long. The CDR3 nucleotides read TGTGCCAGCAAGCCGGGACCAAGCACAGATACGCAGTATTTT. It yields the protein CASKPGPSTDTQYF.

The J gene is TRBJ1-2, the V gene TRBV28; 7 nucleotides align to TRBD1. The CDR3 has 17 residues. CDR1 is MDHEN, CDR2 SYDVKM, per germline. V shed 4 bases and J 2 bases; nucleotides not matched to a gene: 13. The CDR3 DNA is TGTGCCAGCAGTTCACCGGGACAGCGAGACGGCAACTATGGCTACACCTTC. Translated: CASSSPGQRDGNYGYTF.

This clonotype was counted ten times or more. The chain couples TRBV4-3 to TRBJ2-7; 9 bases line up with TRBD1. The ends lost 0 bases at V and 0 bases at J; junction bases unmatched: 15. The CDR3 sequence is 20 residues long. Germline CDR1 is LGHNA and CDR2 is YSLEER. CDR3 residues: CASSQEVRQGVIRPSYEQYF. The DNA for the CDR3 is TGCGCCAGCAGCCAAGAAGTCCGACAGGGGGTTATCCGTCCCTCCTACGAGCAGTACTTC.

Many counts were recorded for this clonotype. The CDR3 DNA reads TGCGCCAGCAGCTTGGCCGAGACAAACACCGGGGAGCTGTTTTTT. Translated, it gives CASSLAETNTGELFF. J is TRBJ2-2 and V is TRBV5-1, with D hard to call. Germline CDR1 SGHRS, CDR2 YFSETQ. Trimming took 0 bases from V and 2 from J, leaving 8 bases between them. This CDR3 contains 15 residues.

This clonotype showed up many times. The chain has TRBV7-2 and TRBJ2-7; D is ambiguous. This CDR3 is 15 amino acids long. Trimming cost V 3 bases and J 0 bases, with 12 bases left between them. CDR1 is SGHTA and CDR2 is FQGNSA in the germline V gene. Here the CDR3 reads CASSLGGTSSYEQYV. CDR3 bases: TGTGCCAGCAGCTTGGGCGGAACCAGCTCCTACGAGCAGTACGTC.

This clonotype has ten or more counts. The chain is built from TRBV6-5 and TRBJ1-1; 10 bases align to TRBD1. V was pared by 2 bases and J by 1 base, with 4 bases of the junction left unmatched. The CDR3 has 16 amino acids. CDR1 and CDR2 (germline): MNHEY, SVGAGI. The CDR3 loop reads CASSYGQGGTNTEAFF. As DNA, the CDR3 is TGTGCCAGCAGTTACGGACAGGGGGGGACGAACACTGAAGCTTTCTTT.